This T cell receptor beta chain was captured in a study of blood T cell repertoires in COVID-19 (TCRdb year 2020). About the investigation overall: Samples covering the acute and convalescent phases of COVID-19 were provided by collaborators in the United States, Italy and Spain. The prospective study material was composed of cDNA or gDNA derived from T cells, B-cell-depleted T cells, or PBMCs. Subjects who had been exposed to COVID-19, were actively infected with it, or had recovered from it provided the deeply sampled blood TCRbeta repertoires that made up the dataset. A freely available public database, intended as a resource for researchers studying the immune response to SARS-CoV-2, is where the repertoires were released. Samples came from the ongoing ImmuneRACE study (first 160 participants) plus 1,254 subjects from 6 global collaborators. Nearly every sample came with metadata listing a de-identified subject ID, COVID-19 status, age in years and sex. Where available, HLA class I and class II types were taken from metadata supplied by the sample provider and were not determined by assay-based typing. Study-wide findings and limitations: Clinical and demographic metadata were provided uncurated, with the amount varying by source and participant.

TCRbeta CDR3 regions were amplified from genomic DNA using the immunoSEQ Assay, a bias-controlled multiplex PCR. Per the original workflow: The number of nucleated cells in each sample was estimated by amplification of reference gene primers within the assay. To quantify the absolute abundance of each unique TCRbeta CDR3 rearrangement, sequence reads were collapsed and filtered. Productive Simpson clonality was computed per sample as the square root of Simpson's diversity index over productive rearrangements. TCRdb stores this immuneACCESS table with in-frame sequences only. Part of the clones is absent; in the studies checked, under half of the shortfall reflects unresolved V genes, and no reason is known for the rest. V and J calls and clone size are given by that table; D and trimming were obtained from the DNA. In all, the sample holds approximately 200,000 clones, and about 80% of those were seen once. Of the sample, about 6.9% is held by the ten largest clones.

In the germline V gene, CDR1 corresponds to KGHDR and CDR2 to SFDVKD. V and J lose 4 bases and 7 bases, and a span of 15 bases separates them. CDR3 length: 14 amino acids, cysteine to phenylalanine. Only CDR3 DNA remains: 42 bases, in frame from the first base. The collaborating institutions used their own protocols to collect whole blood in K2EDTA tubes. For TCRbeta analysis, collaborator samples were shipped as frozen whole blood, as isolated PBMCs, or as DNA extracted from either sample type. As concerns this clone: Its antigen is unknown. Per-nucleotide qualities are absent, and no much larger clonotype sits a single base away.

This receptor chain uses TRBV24-1 and TRBJ1-2; possibly the D gene is TRBD1, per 6 matching bases. This sequence originates from a human donor with acute or convalescent COVID-19. The donor label of this sample is uncertain. Sequencing used peripheral blood. The DNA sequence reads TGTGCCACCAGTGACGCCGGGACACCGATTGGCTACACCTTC. This is translated as CATSDAGTPIGYTF.